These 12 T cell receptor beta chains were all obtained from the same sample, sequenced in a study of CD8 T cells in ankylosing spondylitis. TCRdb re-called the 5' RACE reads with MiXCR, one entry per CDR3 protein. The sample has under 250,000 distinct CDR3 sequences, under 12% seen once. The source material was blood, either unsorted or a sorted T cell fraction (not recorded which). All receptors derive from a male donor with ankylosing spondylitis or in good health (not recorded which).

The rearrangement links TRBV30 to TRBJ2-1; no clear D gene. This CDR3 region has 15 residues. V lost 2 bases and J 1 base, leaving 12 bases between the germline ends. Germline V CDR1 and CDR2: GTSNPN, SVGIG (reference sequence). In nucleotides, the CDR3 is TGTGCCTGGAGTTCTCGCGACCGTTCCTACAATGAGCAGTTCTTC. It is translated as CAWSSRDRSYNEQFF.

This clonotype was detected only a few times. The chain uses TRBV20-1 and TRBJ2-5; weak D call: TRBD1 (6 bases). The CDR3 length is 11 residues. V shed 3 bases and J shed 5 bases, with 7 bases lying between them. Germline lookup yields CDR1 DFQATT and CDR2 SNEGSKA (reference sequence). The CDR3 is CSARGAETQYF. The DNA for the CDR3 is TGCAGTGCTAGGGGGGCGGAGACCCAGTACTTC.

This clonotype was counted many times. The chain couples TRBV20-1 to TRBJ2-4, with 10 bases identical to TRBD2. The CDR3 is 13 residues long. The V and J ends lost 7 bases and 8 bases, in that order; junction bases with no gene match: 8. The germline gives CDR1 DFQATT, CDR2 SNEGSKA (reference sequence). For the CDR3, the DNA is TGCAGTGTTCCGGGACTAGCGAAGGACATTCAGTACTTC. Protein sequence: CSVPGLAKDIQYF.

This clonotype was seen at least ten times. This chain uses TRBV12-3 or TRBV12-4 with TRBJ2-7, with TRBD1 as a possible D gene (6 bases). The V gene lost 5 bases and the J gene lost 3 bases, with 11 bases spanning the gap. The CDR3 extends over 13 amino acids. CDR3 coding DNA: TGTGCCAGCAGTCGAACACAGGGCTACGAGCAGTACTTC. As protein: CASSRTQGYEQYF.

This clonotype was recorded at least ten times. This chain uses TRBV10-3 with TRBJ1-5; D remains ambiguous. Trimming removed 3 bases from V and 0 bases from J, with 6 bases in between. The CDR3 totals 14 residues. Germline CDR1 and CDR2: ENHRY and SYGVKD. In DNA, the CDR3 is TGTGCCATCAGTGACGGCTATAGCAATCAGCCCCAGCATTTT. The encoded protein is CAISDGYSNQPQHF.

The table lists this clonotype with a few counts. DNA for the CDR3: TGTGCCAGCAGCATAAAGCTGGACACTAACACCGGGGAGCTGTTTTTT. This translates into CASSIKLDTNTGELFF. V gene TRBV11-3 combines with J gene TRBJ2-2; D may be TRBD1 (5 bases). The CDR3 contains 16 residues. Germline CDR1 and CDR2: SGHNT and YENEEA. The V end was cut by 5 bases, the J end by 2 bases, with 15 bases between.

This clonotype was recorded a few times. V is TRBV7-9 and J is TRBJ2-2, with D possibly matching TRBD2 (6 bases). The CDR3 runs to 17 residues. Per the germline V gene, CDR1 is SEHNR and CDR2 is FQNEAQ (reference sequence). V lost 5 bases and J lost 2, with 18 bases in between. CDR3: CASSPGGFRDNTGELFF. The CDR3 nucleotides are TGTGCCAGCAGCCCAGGAGGGTTCCGAGATAACACCGGGGAGCTGTTTTTT. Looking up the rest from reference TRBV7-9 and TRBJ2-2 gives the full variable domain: DTGVSQNPRHKITKRGQNVTFRCDPISEHNRLYWYRQTLGQGPEFLTYFQNEAQLEKSRLLSDRFSAERPKGSFSTLEIQRTEQGDSAMYLCASSPGGFRDNTGELFFGEGSRLTVL.

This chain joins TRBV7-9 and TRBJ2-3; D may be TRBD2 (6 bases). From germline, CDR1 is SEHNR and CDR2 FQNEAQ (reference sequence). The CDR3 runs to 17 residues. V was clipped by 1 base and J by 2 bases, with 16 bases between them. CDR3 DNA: TGTGCCAGCAGCTTAGATGCTAGCGAGAGGAACACAGATACGCAGTATTTT. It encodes CASSLDASERNTDTQYF.

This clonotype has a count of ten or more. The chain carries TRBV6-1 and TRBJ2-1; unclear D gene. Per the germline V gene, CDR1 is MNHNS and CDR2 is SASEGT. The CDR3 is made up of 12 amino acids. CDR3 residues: CAVPGLYNEQFF. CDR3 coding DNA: TGTGCGGTTCCAGGCCTATACAATGAGCAGTTCTTC.

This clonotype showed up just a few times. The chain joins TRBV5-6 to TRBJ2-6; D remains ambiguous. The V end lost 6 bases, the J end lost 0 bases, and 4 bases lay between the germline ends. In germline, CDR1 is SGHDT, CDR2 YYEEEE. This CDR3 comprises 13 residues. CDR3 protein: CASTTSGANVLTF. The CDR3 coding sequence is TGTGCCAGCACCACCTCTGGGGCCAACGTCCTGACTTTC.

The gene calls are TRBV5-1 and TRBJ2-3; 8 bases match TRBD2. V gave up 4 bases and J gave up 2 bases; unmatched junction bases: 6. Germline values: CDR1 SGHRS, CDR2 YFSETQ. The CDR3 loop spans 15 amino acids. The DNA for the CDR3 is TGCGCCAGCAGCCGCGGGGGGCGGGACACAGATACGCAGTATTTT. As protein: CASSRGGRDTDTQYF.

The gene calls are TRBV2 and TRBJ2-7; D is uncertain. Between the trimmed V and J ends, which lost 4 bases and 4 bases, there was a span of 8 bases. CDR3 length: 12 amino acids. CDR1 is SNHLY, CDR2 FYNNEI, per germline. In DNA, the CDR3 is TGTGCCAGCAGTGCCCAGGAGTACGAGCAGTACTTC. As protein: CASSAQEYEQYF.